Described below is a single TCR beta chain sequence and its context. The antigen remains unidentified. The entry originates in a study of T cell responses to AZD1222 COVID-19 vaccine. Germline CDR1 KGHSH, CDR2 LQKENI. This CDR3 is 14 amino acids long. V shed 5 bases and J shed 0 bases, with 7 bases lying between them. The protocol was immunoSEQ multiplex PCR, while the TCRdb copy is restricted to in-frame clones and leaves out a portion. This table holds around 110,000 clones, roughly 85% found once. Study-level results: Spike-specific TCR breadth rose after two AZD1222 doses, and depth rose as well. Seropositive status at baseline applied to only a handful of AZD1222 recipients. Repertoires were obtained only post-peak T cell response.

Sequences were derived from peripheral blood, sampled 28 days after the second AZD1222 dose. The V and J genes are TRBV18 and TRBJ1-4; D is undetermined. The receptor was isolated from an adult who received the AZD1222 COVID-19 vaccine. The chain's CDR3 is CASSSFTTNEKLFF. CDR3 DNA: TGTGCCAGCTCAAGTTTTACAACTAATGAAAAACTGTTTTTT.